A single T cell receptor (beta chain) is shown here with its context. In the same sample, other DNA sequences code for this CDR3. From germline, CDR1 is SGDLS and CDR2 YYNGEE. CDR3 length: 15 amino acids. Trimming removed 2 bases at V and 0 bases at J, with 10 bases between. The sample originates from a study of cytomegalovirus exposure and HLA in healthy donors. PCR used 60 Vbeta primers and 13 Jbeta primers. Measured with immunoSEQ multiplex PCR; TCRdb has only the in-frame clones, and not every one. The sample holds some 140,000 clones, approximately 85% seen once. This clonotype was sampled from a woman aged 25 to 45 in good health and CMV-seropositive. The source material was PBMCs. The rearrangement joins TRBV9 to TRBJ2-3; a weak D match, TRBD2 (5 bases). CDR3 amino acids: CASSVSGASTDTQYF. The CDR3 nucleotides read TGTGCCAGCAGCGTGAGCGGAGCTAGCACAGATACGCAGTATTTT.